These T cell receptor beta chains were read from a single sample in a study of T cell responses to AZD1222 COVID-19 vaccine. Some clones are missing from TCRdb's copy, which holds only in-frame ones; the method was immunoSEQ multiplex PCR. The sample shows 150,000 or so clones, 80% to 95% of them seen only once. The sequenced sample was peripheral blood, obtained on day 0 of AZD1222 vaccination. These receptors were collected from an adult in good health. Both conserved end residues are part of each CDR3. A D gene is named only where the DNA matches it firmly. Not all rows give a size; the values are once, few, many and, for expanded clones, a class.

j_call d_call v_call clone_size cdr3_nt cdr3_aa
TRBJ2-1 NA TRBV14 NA TGTGCCAGCAGCCCGACCCGTCCGAGCAATGAGCAGTTCTTC CASSPTRPSNEQFF
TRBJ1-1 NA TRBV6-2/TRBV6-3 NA TGTGCCAGCAGTTACTCGAGGAGGGGGAACACTGAAGCTTTCTTT CASSYSRRGNTEAFF
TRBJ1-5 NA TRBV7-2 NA TGTGCCAGCAGCTTAGTCGGCGGGGCCCTCAATCAGCCCCAGCATTTT CASSLVGGALNQPQHF
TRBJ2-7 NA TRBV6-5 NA TGTGCCACTTCAGGGATGAGGTCTGGCGAGCAGTACTTC CATSGMRSGEQYF
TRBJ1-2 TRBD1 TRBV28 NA TGTGCCAGCAGCCCATCGGGACAGGGGGCGAGGAATGGCTACACCTTC CASSPSGQGARNGYTF
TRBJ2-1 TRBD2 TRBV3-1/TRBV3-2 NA TGTGCCAGCAGCCAAGTTGCGGGAGGGCCTCTTGAGCAGTTCTTC CASSQVAGGPLEQFF
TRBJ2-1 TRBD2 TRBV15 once TGTGCCACCAGCAGAGATGGGCTAGCTGGGGGGGAGTTCTTC CATSRDGLAGGEFF
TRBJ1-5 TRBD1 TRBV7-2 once TGTGCCAGCAGCTTGGGGGACAGCACTCATCAGCCCCAGCATTTT CASSLGDSTHQPQHF
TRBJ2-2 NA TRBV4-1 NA TGCGCCAGCAGCCAAAGAGAGGGGACCACCGGGGAGCTGTTTTTT CASSQREGTTGELFF
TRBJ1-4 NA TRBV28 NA TGTGCCAGCAGTTTATCGGGGGGCAGCACGGAAAAACTGTTTTTT CASSLSGGSTEKLFF
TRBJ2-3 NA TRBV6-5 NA TGTGCCAGCATGGCGGGAATAGGGGATACGCAGTATTTT CASMAGIGDTQYF
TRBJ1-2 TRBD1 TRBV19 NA TGTGCCAGTAGTTCCGACAGGGGGTTCGGCTACACCTTC CASSSDRGFGYTF
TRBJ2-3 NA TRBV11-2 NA TGTGCCAGCAGCTTAAGGGGGGTATCATTGAACACAGATACGCAGTATTTT CASSLRGVSLNTDTQYF
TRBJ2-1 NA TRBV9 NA TGTGCCAGCAGCCAAAGCGGGCGCACCTACAATGAGCAGTTCTTC CASSQSGRTYNEQFF
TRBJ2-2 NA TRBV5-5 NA TGTGCCAGCAGCTTGATCCTCAGCCAACAGGGAAACGGGGAGCTGTTTTTT CASSLILSQQGNGELFF
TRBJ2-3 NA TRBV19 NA TGTGCCAGTAGTATTGGGACGCCGGATACGCAGTATTTT CASSIGTPDTQYF
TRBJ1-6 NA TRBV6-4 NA TGTGCCAGCGCCTTCGACTATAATTCACCCCTCCACTTT CASAFDYNSPLHF
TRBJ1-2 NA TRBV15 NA TGTGCCCCCAAAAGTGGCTACACCTTC CAPKSGYTF
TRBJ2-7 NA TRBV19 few TGTGCCAGTAGTATATTTGACGAGCAGTACTTC CASSIFDEQYF
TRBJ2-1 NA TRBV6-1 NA TGTGCCTCCTCCGAGGGCGGCGAGCAGTTCTTC CASSEGGEQFF
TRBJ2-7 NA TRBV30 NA TGTGCCTGGAGGCCAAACAGAATCTCCTACGAGCAGTACTTC CAWRPNRISYEQYF
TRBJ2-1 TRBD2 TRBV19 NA TGTGCCAGTAGTATCGCTCGGGGGGGCAATGAGCAGTTCTTC CASSIARGGNEQFF
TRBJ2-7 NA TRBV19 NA TGTGCCAGTAGTATCCGGGGCAGCCCAGACTACGAGCAGTACTTC CASSIRGSPDYEQYF
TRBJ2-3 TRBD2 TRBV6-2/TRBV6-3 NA TGTGCCAGCAGTTACTCGTTCGAAGCGCGGGAGTTCACAGATACGCAGTATTTT CASSYSFEAREFTDTQYF
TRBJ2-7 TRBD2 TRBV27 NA TGTGCCAGCAGCCTTAGAACGGGACTAGCGGCCTACGAGCAGTACTTC CASSLRTGLAAYEQYF
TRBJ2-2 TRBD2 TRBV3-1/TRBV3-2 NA TGTGCCAGCAGCGAACTAGCGGGGGCCGGGGAGCTGTTTTTT CASSELAGAGELFF
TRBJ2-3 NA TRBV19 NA TGTGCCAGTAGTAGAGGTATGGGCACAGATACGCAGTATTTT CASSRGMGTDTQYF
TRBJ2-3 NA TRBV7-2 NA TGTGCCAGCAGCCCCCCGGGGAGGTGGGGATCAACAGATACGCAGTATTTT CASSPPGRWGSTDTQYF
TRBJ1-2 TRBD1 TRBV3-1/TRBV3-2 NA TGTGCCAGCAGCCAAGGACAGGGGGCTGGCTATGGCTACACCTTC CASSQGQGAGYGYTF
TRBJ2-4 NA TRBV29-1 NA TGCAGCGTTGAGGAGGTCGAATACATTCAGTACTTC CSVEEVEYIQYF
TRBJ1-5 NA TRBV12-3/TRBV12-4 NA TGTGCCAGCAGTTCAAATCAGCCCCAGCATTTT CASSSNQPQHF
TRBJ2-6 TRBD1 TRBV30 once TGTGCCTGGAGTGTACGAGTATTGGGGACAGGGCCCTCTGGGGCCAACGTCCTGACTTTC CAWSVRVLGTGPSGANVLTF
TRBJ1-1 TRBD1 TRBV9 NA TGTGCCAGCAGCCGTAGGATAGGGGGCGCGGGTCTGAACACTGAAGCTTTCTTT CASSRRIGGAGLNTEAFF
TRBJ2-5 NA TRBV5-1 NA TGCGCCAGCAGCGGGGGCGCCCAAGAGACCCAGTACTTC CASSGGAQETQYF
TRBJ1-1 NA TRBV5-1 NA TGCGCCAGCAGCTTTGCGGGGGGTTACACTGAAGCTTTCTTT CASSFAGGYTEAFF
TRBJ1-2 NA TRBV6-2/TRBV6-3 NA TGTGCCAGCAGTTGGAGAATGCGTGGCTACACCTTC CASSWRMRGYTF
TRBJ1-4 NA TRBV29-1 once TGCAGCGTTGGGAAGTCCCGGAATGAAAAACTGTTTTTT CSVGKSRNEKLFF